The table lists the clone carrying this T cell receptor (beta chain) with a few counts. Its specificity is unknown. This sample is part of a study of T-cell memory formation after mild COVID-19. Broader study findings: Pre-infection memory showed some responding clones, and this suggested that cross-reactive memory joined. Mainly in CM and EM were contracting CD4+ clones; CD8+ were in EMRA. Clones that contracted from day 15 to 85 were balanced CD4/CD8, while later expanders leaned CD4+.

CDR1 is SGDLS, CDR2 YYNGEE, per germline. The ends lost 4 bases at V and 5 bases at J; junction bases unmatched: 12. CDR3 length: 16 amino acids. Using its own MiXCR run on the 5' RACE reads, TCRdb lists one record per CDR3 protein. The table records more than 150,000 distinct CDR3 sequences, roughly 20% of them present only once. This clonotype originated in a man between 18 and 35 years old who had mild COVID-19 (a few samples of this study predate the infection). Cell type and time point are not known. V usage is TRBV9 and J usage is TRBJ2-5; TRBD1 matches 9 bases. What was sequenced was PBMCs or a T cell subset sorted from them (not recorded which). Written as DNA, the CDR3 is TGTGCCAGCAGCCCAGAGGGACAGGGCCTTGGTGAGACCCAGTACTTC. Translation gives CASSPEGQGLGETQYF.